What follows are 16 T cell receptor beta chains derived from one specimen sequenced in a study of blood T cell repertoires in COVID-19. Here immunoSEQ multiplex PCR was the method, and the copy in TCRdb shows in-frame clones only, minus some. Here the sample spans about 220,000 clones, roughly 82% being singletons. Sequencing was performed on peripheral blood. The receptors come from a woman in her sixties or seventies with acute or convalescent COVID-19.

The CDR3, as DNA: TGCGCCAGCAGCAGACAGGGGCTGAACACTGAAGCTTTCTTT. Translated: CASSRQGLNTEAFF. The V gene is TRBV5-1, the J gene TRBJ1-1, with 8 bases lining up with TRBD1. V lost 4 bases to trimming and J lost 0 bases; unmatched junction nucleotides: 2. The CDR3 is 14 amino acids. The V gene's germline CDR1 is SGHRS and CDR2 YFSETQ.

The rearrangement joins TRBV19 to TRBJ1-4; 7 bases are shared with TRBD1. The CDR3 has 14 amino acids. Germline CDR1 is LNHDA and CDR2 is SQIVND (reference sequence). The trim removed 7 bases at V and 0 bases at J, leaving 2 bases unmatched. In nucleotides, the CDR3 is TGTGCCAGTAAGGGGACAGCAACTAATGAAAAACTGTTTTTT. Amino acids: CASKGTATNEKLFF. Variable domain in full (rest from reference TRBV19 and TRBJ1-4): DGGITQSPKYLFRKEGQNVTLSCEQNLNHDAMYWYRQDPGQGLRLIYYSQIVNDFQKGDIAEGYSVSREKKESFPLTVTSAQKNPTAFYLCASKGTATNEKLFFGSGTQLSVL.

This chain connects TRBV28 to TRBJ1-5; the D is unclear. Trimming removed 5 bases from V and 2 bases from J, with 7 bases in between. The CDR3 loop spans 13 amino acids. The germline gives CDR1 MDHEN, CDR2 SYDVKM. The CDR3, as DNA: TGTGCCAGCAGTCCAACGGGCAATCAGCCCCAGCATTTT. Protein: CASSPTGNQPQHF.

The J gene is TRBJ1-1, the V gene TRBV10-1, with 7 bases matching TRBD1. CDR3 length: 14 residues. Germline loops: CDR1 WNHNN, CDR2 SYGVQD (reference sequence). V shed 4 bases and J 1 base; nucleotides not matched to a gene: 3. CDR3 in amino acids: CASSAGQTNTEAFF. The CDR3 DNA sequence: TGCGCCAGCAGTGCGGGACAGACGAACACTGAAGCTTTCTTT.

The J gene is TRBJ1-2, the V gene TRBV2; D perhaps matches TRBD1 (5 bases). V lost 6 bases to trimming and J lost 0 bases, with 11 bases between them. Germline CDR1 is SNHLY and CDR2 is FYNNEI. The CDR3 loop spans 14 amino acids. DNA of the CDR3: TGTGCCAGCAGGGGGACTCGAACTAACTATGGCTACACCTTC. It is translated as CASRGTRTNYGYTF.

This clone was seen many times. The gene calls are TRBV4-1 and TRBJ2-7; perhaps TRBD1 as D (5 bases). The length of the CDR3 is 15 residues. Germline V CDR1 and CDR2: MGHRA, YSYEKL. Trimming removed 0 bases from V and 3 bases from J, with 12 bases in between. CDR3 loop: CASSQEQGIIYEQYF. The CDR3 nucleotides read TGCGCCAGCAGCCAAGAGCAGGGTATCATCTACGAGCAGTACTTC.

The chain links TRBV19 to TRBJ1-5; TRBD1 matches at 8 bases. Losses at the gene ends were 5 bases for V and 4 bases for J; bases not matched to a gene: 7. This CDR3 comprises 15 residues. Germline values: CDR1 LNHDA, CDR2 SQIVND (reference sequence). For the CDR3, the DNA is TGTGCCAGTAGTCTTCAGGGGGCTGGGAATCAGCCCCAGCATTTT. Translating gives CASSLQGAGNQPQHF.

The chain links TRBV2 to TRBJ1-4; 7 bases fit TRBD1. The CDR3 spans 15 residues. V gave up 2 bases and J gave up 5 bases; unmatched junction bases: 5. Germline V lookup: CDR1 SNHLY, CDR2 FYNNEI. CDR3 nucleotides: TGTGCCAGCAGTGAAAGGACAGGCACAAATGAAAAACTGTTTTTT. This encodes CASSERTGTNEKLFF.

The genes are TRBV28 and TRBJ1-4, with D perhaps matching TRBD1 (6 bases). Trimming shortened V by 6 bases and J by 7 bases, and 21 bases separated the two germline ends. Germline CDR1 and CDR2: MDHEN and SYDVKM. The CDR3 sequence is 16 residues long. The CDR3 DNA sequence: TGTGCCAGCAGCGACCCCCGGGGGGGCAAAGGTGAAAAACTGTTTTTT. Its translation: CASSDPRGGKGEKLFF.

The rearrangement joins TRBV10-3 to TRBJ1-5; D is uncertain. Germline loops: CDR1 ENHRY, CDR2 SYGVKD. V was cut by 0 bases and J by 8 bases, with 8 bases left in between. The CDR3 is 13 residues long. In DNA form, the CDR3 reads TGTGCCATCAGTGAGTCGTGGGGAGAGCCCCAGCATTTT. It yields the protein CAISESWGEPQHF.

Here the CDR3 reads CASSAGQGLGGYTF. CDR3 sequence (DNA): TGTGCCAGCAGTGCCGGACAGGGGTTGGGCGGCTACACCTTC. The chain is built from TRBV2 and TRBJ1-2; 9 nucleotides agree with TRBD1. This CDR3 contains 14 residues. From germline, CDR1 is SNHLY and CDR2 FYNNEI. The ends lost 4 bases at V and 8 bases at J; junction bases unmatched: 8.

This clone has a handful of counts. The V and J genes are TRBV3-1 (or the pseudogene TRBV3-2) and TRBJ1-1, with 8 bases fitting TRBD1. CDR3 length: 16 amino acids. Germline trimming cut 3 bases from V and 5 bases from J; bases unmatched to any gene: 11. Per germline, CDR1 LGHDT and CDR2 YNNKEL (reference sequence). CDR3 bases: TGTGCCAGCAGCCACCTTACCGGACAGGGAGGAACTGAAGCTTTCTTT. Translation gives CASSHLTGQGGTEAFF.

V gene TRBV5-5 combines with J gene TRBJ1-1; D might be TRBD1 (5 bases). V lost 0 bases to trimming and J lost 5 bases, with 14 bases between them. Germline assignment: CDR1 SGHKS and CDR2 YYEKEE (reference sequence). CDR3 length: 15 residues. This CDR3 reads CASSLEYQGRTEAFF. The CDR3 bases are TGTGCCAGCAGCTTGGAGTATCAGGGAAGGACTGAAGCTTTCTTT.

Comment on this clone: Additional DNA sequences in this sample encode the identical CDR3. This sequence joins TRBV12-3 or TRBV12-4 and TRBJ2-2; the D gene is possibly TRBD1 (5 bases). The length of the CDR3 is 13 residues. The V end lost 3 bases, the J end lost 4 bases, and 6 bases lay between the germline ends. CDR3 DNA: TGTGCCAGCAGTTTGCAGGGCACCGGGGAGCTGTTTTTT. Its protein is CASSLQGTGELFF.

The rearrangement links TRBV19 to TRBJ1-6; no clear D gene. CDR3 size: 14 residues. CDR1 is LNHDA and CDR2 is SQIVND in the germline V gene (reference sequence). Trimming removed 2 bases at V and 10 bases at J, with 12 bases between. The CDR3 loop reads CASSINPRGSPLHF. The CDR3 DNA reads TGTGCCAGTAGTATAAACCCCCGAGGGTCACCCCTCCACTTT.

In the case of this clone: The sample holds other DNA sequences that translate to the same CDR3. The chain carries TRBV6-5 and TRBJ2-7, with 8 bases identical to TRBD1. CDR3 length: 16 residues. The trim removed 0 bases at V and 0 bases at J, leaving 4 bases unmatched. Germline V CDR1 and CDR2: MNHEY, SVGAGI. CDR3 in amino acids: CASSYSPDRGSYEQYF. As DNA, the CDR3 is TGTGCCAGCAGTTACTCGCCAGACAGGGGCTCCTACGAGCAGTACTTC.